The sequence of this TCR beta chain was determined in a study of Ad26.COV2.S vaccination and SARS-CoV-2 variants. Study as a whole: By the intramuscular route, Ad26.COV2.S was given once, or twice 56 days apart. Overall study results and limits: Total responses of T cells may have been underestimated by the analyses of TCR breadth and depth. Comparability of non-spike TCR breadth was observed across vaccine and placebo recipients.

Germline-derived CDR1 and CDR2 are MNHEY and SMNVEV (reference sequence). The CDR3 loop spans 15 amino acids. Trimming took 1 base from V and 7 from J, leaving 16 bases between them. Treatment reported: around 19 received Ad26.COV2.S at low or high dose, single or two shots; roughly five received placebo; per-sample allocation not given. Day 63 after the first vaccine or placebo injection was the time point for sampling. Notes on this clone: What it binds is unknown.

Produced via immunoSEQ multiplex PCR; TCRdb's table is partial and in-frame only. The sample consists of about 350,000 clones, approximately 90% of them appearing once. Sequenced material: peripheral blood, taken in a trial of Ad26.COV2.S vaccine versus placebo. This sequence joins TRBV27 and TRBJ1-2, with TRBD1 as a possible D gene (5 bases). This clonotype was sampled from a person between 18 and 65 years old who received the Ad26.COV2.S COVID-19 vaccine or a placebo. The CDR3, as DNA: TGTGCCAGCAGTTTATTTATAGGGGCCGTATCTGGCTACACCTTC. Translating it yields CASSLFIGAVSGYTF.